This TCR beta chain was sequenced during a study of cytomegalovirus exposure and HLA in healthy donors. About the study: The study's early data release held about 85 million unique TCRs from HLA-typed donors. Study conclusions and caveats: There were fewer than 200 TCR beta chains listed as cytomegalovirus-associated. The authors judged a highly shared variant cluster likely a sequencing artifact.

The PCR employed 60 Vbeta primers together with 13 Jbeta primers. Here immunoSEQ multiplex PCR was the method, and the copy in TCRdb shows in-frame clones only, minus some. The sample carries about 180,000 clones, 65% to 90% recorded once. Germline assignment: CDR1 MNHEY and CDR2 SMNVEV (reference sequence). J gave up 2 bases and V 3 bases, and 9 bases lay outside the gene matches. The CDR3 extends over 16 amino acids. As to this clone: Its antigen is not known.

The receptor's source is a girl aged 2-10 years in good health and CMV-seropositive. The rearrangement links TRBV27 to TRBJ1-2; 7 bases match TRBD1. Sequencing was performed on PBMCs. This chain's CDR3 is CASSFGRGATNYGYTF. CDR3 in DNA: TGTGCCAGCAGTTTTGGCAGGGGGGCTACAAACTATGGCTACACCTTC.